This TCR beta chain is from a study of cytomegalovirus exposure and HLA in healthy donors. Germline assignment: CDR1 MNHEY and CDR2 SVGAGI. With 4 bases clipped from V and 4 bases from J, the junction kept 6 bases outside the gene matches. There are 15 residues in the CDR3. PCR primers comprised 60 Vbeta and 13 Jbeta primers. The method was immunoSEQ multiplex PCR; TCRdb's version includes in-frame clones alone and lacks a portion of them. The sample gives under 150,000 clones, roughly four fifths of which show up once; 2.5% is in the top ten. The material sequenced was PBMCs. This chain connects TRBV6-5 to TRBJ2-1; 8 positions match TRBD1. The source is a young woman in good health and CMV-seronegative. The CDR3 sequence is CASSSPGQVYNEQFF. For the CDR3, the DNA is TGTGCCAGCAGTTCCCCGGGACAGGTTTACAATGAGCAGTTCTTC.